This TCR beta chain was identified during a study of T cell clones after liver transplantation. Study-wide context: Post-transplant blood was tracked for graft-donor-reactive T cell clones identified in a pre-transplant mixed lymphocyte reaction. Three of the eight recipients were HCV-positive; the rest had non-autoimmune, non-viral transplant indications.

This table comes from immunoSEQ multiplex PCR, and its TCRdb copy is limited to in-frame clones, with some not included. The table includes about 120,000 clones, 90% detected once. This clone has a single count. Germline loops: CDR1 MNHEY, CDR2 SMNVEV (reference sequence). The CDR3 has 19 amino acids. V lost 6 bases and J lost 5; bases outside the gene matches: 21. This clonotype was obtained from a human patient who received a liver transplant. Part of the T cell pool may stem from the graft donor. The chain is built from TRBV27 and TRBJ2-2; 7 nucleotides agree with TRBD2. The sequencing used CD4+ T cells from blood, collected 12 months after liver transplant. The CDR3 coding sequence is TGTGCCAGCAGACCCCGACCGCCCCTAGCGGATGGTGGGACCGGGGAGCTGTTTTTT. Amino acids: CASRPRPPLADGGTGELFF.